This is a list of T cell receptor beta chains from one sample in a study of shared clonotypes between healthy human individuals. Data came from immunoSEQ multiplex PCR; TCRdb stores just in-frame clones and leaves some out. The sample shows hundreds of thousands of clones, about 74% of them seen only once. Source material: memory CD4+ T cells sorted from blood. All receptors come from a woman in her thirties in good health. The CDR3 runs from the conserved cysteine through the conserved F or W. Only some rows state a clone size, as once, few, many or a class for expanded clones.

clone_size: once
v_call: TRBV2
cdr3_aa: CASRRQGGEQYF

clone_size: once
v_call: TRBV19
cdr3_aa: CASSTIAGETQYF

clone_size: -
v_call: TRBV6-6
cdr3_aa: CASSPIGQGNTEAFF

clone_size: -
v_call: TRBV28
cdr3_aa: CASSLLFARFKYF

clone_size: -
v_call: TRBV30
cdr3_aa: CAWSLWTGGRRETQYF

clone_size: -
v_call: TRBV5-1
cdr3_aa: CASSWDVNSPLHF

clone_size: -
v_call: TRBV6-4
cdr3_aa: CASSGLAGVNEQFF

clone_size: -
v_call: TRBV5-1
cdr3_aa: CASSLEGAGGYTF

clone_size: -
v_call: TRBV28
cdr3_aa: CASSILRGGYEQYF

clone_size: -
v_call: TRBV14
cdr3_aa: CASSHRVAKNIQYF

clone_size: -
v_call: TRBV5-4
cdr3_aa: CASSERLAGGSTDTQYF

clone_size: -
v_call: TRBV6-5
cdr3_aa: CASSYLGTGRSYEQYF

clone_size: -
v_call: TRBV21-1
cdr3_aa: CASKGRRAGRDNNYGYTF

clone_size: -
v_call: TRBV4-1
cdr3_aa: CASSQESDSFYGYTF

clone_size: -
v_call: TRBV6-1
cdr3_aa: CASSEAGGTQETQYF

clone_size: -
v_call: TRBV28
cdr3_aa: CASSSMGTVGEKLFF

clone_size: many
v_call: TRBV15
cdr3_aa: CATSRDKSGGRPAFF

clone_size: -
v_call: TRBV18
cdr3_aa: CASSPYVAEETQYF

clone_size: few
v_call: TRBV28
cdr3_aa: CASGSTGGGAYEQYF

clone_size: once
v_call: TRBV28
cdr3_aa: CASSLHGGDEVGGNTIYF

clone_size: -
v_call: TRBV5-1
cdr3_aa: CASSSKGDSYTEAFF

clone_size: few
v_call: TRBV6-5
cdr3_aa: CASSLVSFSYNEQFF

clone_size: -
v_call: TRBV6-5
cdr3_aa: CASSSQKTDQPQHF

clone_size: many
v_call: TRBV6-4
cdr3_aa: CASSEGPNNEQFF

clone_size: -
v_call: TRBV6-5
cdr3_aa: CASNLAGVETQYF

clone_size: once
v_call: TRBV15
cdr3_aa: CATSRGLAHSYEQYF

clone_size: -
v_call: TRBV4-2
cdr3_aa: CASSRPGRDGTEAFF

clone_size: -
v_call: TRBV29-1
cdr3_aa: CSLRTGGETQYF

clone_size: -
v_call: TRBV29-1
cdr3_aa: CSVVSQGNTEAFF

clone_size: few
v_call: TRBV10-3
cdr3_aa: CAISVSSETQYF

clone_size: once
v_call: TRBV9
cdr3_aa: CASSPRGAADTQYF

clone_size: -
v_call: TRBV5-1
cdr3_aa: CASSGGPGLGQGQYF

clone_size: many
v_call: TRBV10-1
cdr3_aa: CASSESGAETQYF

clone_size: -
v_call: TRBV21-1
cdr3_aa: CASRAREFTRQPQHF

clone_size: -
v_call: TRBV6-1
cdr3_aa: CASKAAGLNTGELFF

clone_size: -
v_call: TRBV10-3
cdr3_aa: CAIRQGGADWETQYF

clone_size: -
v_call: TRBV19
cdr3_aa: CASSFQIGRPDTQYF

clone_size: -
v_call: TRBV9
cdr3_aa: CASSVAGTADTQYF

clone_size: few
v_call: TRBV6-5
cdr3_aa: CASSYAGGPHEQFF

clone_size: -
v_call: TRBV5-1
cdr3_aa: CASSFSLGGRETQYF

clone_size: -
v_call: TRBV29-1
cdr3_aa: CSVVGPSTPDTQYF

clone_size: once
v_call: TRBV4-1
cdr3_aa: CASSGGIGRAAEQYF

clone_size: once
v_call: TRBV19
cdr3_aa: CASSIWDRPPSGANVLTF

clone_size: few
v_call: TRBV19
cdr3_aa: CASRRDGNGEQYF

clone_size: -
v_call: TRBV5-1
cdr3_aa: CASSSAGTIRNEQFF

clone_size: few
v_call: TRBV7-8
cdr3_aa: CASSQRGQGMNTEAFF

clone_size: few
v_call: TRBV18
cdr3_aa: CASSSGIDTEAFF

clone_size: -
v_call: TRBV6-1
cdr3_aa: CASSETWGRQTQYF

clone_size: many
v_call: TRBV4-2
cdr3_aa: CASSPSSGYYNEQFF

clone_size: -
v_call: TRBV6-1
cdr3_aa: CASSKGLAETYTDTQYF

clone_size: -
v_call: TRBV25-1
cdr3_aa: CASRLANKETQYF